This TCR beta chain was found in a study of blood T cell repertoires in COVID-19. The CDR3 is 16 amino acids. The junction had 14 bases not matched to a gene; V was cut back by 7 bases and J by 2 bases. Germline V gene sequence: CDR1 LNHDA, CDR2 SQIVND (reference sequence). Sequenced by immunoSEQ multiplex PCR; TCRdb stores in-frame clones only, minus some. This table has 250,000 to 350,000 clones, approximately 85% appearing once. The sample comprised peripheral blood. The sequence derives from a human donor with COVID-19, enrolled during active disease. The donor label of this sample is uncertain. This chain links TRBV19 with TRBJ2-7, with TRBD1 matching 7 bases. CDR3 sequence: CASIWDSRTKAYEQYF. The CDR3 coding sequence is TGTGCCAGTATATGGGACAGCCGAACCAAAGCCTACGAGCAGTACTTC.